This TCR beta chain emerged from a study of blood T cell repertoires in COVID-19. Across the study: Specimens from acute and convalescent COVID-19 originated in the United States, Italy and Spain. From T cells, B-cell-depleted T cells, or PBMCs came the material, which was cDNA or gDNA.

The repertoire was sequenced with immunoSEQ multiplex PCR; TCRdb's copy has only in-frame clones and lacks some. The table shows hundreds of thousands of clones, with 83% occurring only once. Source material: PBMCs or T cells enriched from blood (not recorded which). The sequence was obtained from a woman in her forties or fifties who had been exposed to COVID-19.

CDR3 region: CASSQILGGNGYTF. DNA for the CDR3: TGTGCCAGCAGCCAGATTTTGGGGGGGAATGGCTACACCTTC. The chain has TRBV5-5 and TRBJ1-2; D may be TRBD1 (5 bases). The CDR3 is 14 amino acids. V was pared by 4 bases and J by 6 bases, with 16 bases between. CDR1 is SGHKS, CDR2 YYEKEE, per germline (reference sequence). Variable domain in full (rest from reference TRBV5-5 and TRBJ1-2): DAGVTQSPTHLIKTRGQQVTLRCSPISGHKSVSWYQQVLGQGPQFIFQYYEKEERGRGNFPDRFSARQFPNYSSELNVNALLLGDSALYLCASSQILGGNGYTFGSGTRLTVV.